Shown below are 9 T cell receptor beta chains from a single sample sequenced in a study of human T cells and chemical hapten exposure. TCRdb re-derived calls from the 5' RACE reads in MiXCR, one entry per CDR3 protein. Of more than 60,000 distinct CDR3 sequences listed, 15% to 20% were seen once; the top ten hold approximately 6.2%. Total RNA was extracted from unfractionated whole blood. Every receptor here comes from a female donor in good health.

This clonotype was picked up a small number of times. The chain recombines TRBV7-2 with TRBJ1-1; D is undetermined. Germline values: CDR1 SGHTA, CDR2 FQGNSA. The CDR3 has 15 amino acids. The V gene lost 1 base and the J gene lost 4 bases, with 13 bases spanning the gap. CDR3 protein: CASSLEAIGLTEAFF. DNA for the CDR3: TGTGCCAGCAGCTTAGAGGCAATAGGGCTCACTGAAGCTTTCTTT.

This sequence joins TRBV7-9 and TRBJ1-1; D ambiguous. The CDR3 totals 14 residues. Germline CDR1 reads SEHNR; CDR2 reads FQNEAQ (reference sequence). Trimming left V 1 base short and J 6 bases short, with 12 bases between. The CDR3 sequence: CASSLDQTRAEAFF. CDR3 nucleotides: TGTGCCAGCAGCTTAGACCAAACGAGGGCTGAAGCTTTCTTT.

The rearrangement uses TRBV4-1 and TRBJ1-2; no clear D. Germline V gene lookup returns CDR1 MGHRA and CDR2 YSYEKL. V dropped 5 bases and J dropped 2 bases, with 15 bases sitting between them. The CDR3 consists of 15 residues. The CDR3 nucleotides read TGCGCCAGCAGCTATAACAACAACCCCAACTATGGCTACACCTTC. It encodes CASSYNNNPNYGYTF.

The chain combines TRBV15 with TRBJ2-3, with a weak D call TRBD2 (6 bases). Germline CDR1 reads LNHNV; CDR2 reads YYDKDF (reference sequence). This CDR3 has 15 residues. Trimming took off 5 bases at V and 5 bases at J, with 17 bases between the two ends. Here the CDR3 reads CATSEGGGSGDTQYF. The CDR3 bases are TGTGCCACCAGCGAAGGTGGGGGGAGTGGAGATACGCAGTATTTT.

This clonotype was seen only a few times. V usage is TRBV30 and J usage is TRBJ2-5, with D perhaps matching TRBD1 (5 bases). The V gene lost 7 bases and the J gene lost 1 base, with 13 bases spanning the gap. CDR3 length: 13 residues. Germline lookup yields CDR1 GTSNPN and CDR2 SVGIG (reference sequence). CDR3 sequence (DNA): TGTGCCTCAAGACAGTGGCCCCAAGAGACCCAGTACTTC. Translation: CASRQWPQETQYF.

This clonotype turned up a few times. CDR3 loop: CSVGGAGELQETQYF. The CDR3 region has the DNA TGCAGCGTTGGCGGAGCGGGGGAGCTCCAAGAGACCCAGTACTTC. This sequence joins TRBV29-1 and TRBJ2-5; TRBD2 matches 8 bases. V was clipped by 4 bases and J by 1 base; unmatched bases: 8. Germline V gene sequence: CDR1 SQVTM, CDR2 ANQGSEA. The CDR3 contains 15 residues. The full variable domain, its missing parts supplied by reference TRBV29-1 and TRBJ2-5, is SAVISQKPSRDICQRGTSLTIQCQVDSQVTMMFWYRQQPGQSLTLIATANQGSEATYESGFVIDKFPISRPNLTFSTLTVSNMSPEDSSIYLCSVGGAGELQETQYFGPGTRLLVL.

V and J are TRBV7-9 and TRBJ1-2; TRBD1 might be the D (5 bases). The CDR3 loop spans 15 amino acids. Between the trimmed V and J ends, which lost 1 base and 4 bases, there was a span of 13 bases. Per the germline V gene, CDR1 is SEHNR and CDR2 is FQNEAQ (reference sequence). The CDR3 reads CASSLEGRQTYGYTF. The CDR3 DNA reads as TGTGCCAGCAGCTTAGAGGGGCGACAGACCTATGGCTACACCTTC. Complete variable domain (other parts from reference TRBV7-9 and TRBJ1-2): DTGVSQNPRHKITKRGQNVTFRCDPISEHNRLYWYRQTLGQGPEFLTYFQNEAQLEKSRLLSDRFSAERPKGSFSTLEIQRTEQGDSAMYLCASSLEGRQTYGYTFGSGTRLTVV.

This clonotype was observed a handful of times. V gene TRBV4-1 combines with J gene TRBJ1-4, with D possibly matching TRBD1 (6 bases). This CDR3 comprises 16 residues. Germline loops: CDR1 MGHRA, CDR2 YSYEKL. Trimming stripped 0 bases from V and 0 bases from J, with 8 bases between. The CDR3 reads CASSQEGTTTNEKLFF. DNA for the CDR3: TGCGCCAGCAGCCAAGAGGGGACAACAACTAATGAAAAACTGTTTTTT.

In DNA, the CDR3 is TGTGCCAGCAGCCAAGATCTGGGGCTAGCGGGAGAGAGTTGGGAGACCCAGTACTTC. It encodes CASSQDLGLAGESWETQYF. This rearrangement joins TRBV3-1 to TRBJ2-5, with 10 bases aligning to TRBD2. From germline, CDR1 is LGHDT and CDR2 YNNKEL (reference sequence). The CDR3 is made up of 19 amino acids. V was clipped by 0 bases and J by 5 bases; unmatched bases: 15.